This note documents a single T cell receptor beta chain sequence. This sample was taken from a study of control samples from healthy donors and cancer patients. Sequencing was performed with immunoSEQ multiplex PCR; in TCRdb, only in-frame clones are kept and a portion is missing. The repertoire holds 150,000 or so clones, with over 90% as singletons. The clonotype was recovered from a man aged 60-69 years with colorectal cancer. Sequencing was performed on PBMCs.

The CDR3 loop reads CAVRTPGWDEQFF. DNA for the CDR3: TGTGCCGTCCGTACGCCGGGGTGGGATGAGCAGTTCTTC. The chain joins TRBV27 to TRBJ2-1; the D gene is possibly TRBD2 (5 bases). The V gene's germline CDR1 is MNHEY and CDR2 SMNVEV (reference sequence). The CDR3 runs to 13 residues. Deletions cut 11 bases from V and 8 bases from J, with 19 bases between.